The entry that follows covers one T cell receptor beta chain sequence. The protocol was immunoSEQ multiplex PCR, while the TCRdb copy is restricted to in-frame clones and leaves out a portion. The sample consists of about 2.1 million clones, over 85% of them appearing once. Positive CCR7 selection of CD45RO-negative cells yielded the naive CD8 cells, and terminally differentiated effector memory CD45RA+ cells were excluded. The data stem from a study of shared clonotypes between healthy human individuals. The CDR3 loop spans 18 amino acids. The ends lost 1 base at V and 4 bases at J; junction bases unmatched: 13. Germline CDR1 and CDR2: SGHAT and FQNNGV.

Sequences were obtained from naive CD8+ T cells from PBMCs. The gene calls are TRBV11-2 and TRBJ2-1, with 7 bases aligning to TRBD2. The clonotype comes from a man aged 18 to 30 in good health. Some clones in this sample may be carry-over from other donors' samples. The CDR3 loop is CASSLGGRAPSPYNEQFF. The CDR3 DNA is TGTGCCAGCAGCTTAGGGGGGAGGGCCCCCTCCCCTTACAATGAGCAGTTCTTC.